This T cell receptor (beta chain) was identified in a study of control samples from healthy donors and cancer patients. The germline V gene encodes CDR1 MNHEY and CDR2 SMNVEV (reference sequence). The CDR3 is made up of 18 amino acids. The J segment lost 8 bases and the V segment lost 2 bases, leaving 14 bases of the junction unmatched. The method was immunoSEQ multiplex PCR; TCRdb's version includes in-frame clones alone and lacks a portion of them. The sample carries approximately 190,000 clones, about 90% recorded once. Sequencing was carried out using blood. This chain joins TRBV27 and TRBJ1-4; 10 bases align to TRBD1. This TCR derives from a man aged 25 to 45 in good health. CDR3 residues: CASSLVFAYDRGPEKLFF. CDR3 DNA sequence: TGTGCCAGCAGTTTAGTTTTCGCTTACGACAGGGGGCCGGAAAAACTGTTTTTT. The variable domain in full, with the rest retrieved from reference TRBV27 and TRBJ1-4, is EAQVTQNPRYLITVTGKKLTVTCSQNMNHEYMSWYRQDPGLGLRQIYYSMNVEVTDKGDVPEGYKVSRKEKRNFPLILESPSPNQTSLYFCASSLVFAYDRGPEKLFFGSGTQLSVL.